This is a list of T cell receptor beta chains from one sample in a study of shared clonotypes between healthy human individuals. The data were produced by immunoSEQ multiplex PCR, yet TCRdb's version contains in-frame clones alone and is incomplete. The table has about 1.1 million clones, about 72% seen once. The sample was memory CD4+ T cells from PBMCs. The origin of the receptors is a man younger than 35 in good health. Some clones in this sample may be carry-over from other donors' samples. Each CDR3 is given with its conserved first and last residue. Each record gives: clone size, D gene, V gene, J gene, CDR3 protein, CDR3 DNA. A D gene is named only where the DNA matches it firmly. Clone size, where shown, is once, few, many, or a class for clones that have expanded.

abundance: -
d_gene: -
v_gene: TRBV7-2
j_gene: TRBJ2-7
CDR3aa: CASSHGGPGEQYF
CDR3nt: TGTGCCAGCAGTCATGGGGGCCCGGGCGAGCAGTACTTC

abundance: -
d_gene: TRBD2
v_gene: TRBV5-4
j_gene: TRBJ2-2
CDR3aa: CASRHASGTSGIYLGGELFF
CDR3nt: TGTGCCAGCAGGCACGCCTCGGGGACTAGCGGGATATACCTAGGCGGGGAGCTGTTTTTT

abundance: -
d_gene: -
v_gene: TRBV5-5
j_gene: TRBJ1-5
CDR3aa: CASSLVYSNQPQHF
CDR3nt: TGTGCCAGCAGCTTGGTGTATAGCAATCAGCCCCAGCATTTT

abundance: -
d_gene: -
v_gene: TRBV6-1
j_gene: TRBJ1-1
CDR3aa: CASRPPGANTEAFF
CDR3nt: TGTGCCAGCAGGCCGCCGGGGGCGAACACTGAAGCTTTCTTT

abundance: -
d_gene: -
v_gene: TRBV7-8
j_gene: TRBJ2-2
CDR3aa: CASSNTGTGGTGELFF
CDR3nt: TGTGCCAGCAGCAATACCGGGACTGGCGGCACCGGGGAGCTGTTTTTT

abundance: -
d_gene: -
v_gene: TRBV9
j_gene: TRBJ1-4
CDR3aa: CASSVAGAGVQNEKLFF
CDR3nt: TGTGCCAGCAGCGTAGCTGGCGCAGGGGTCCAAAATGAAAAACTGTTTTTT

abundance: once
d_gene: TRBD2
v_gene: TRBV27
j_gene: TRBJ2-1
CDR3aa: CASSPWLAGGYSEQFF
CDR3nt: TGTGCCAGCAGTCCCTGGCTAGCGGGAGGATATAGTGAGCAGTTCTTC

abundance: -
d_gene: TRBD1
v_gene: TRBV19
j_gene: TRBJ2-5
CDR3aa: CASKDRGRETQYF
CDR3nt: TGTGCCAGTAAAGACAGGGGACGGGAGACCCAGTACTTC

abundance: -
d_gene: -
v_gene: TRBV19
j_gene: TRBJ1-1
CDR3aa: CASSIDLGTLNTEAFF
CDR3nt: TGTGCCAGTAGTATAGATCTGGGCACTTTGAACACTGAAGCTTTCTTT

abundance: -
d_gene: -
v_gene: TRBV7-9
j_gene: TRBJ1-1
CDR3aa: CASSREGSTGEAFF
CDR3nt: TGTGCCAGCAGCCGGGAGGGGTCGACGGGTGAAGCTTTCTTT

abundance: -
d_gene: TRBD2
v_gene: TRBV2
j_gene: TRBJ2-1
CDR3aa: CASRAGQGRTSGRPGNEQFF
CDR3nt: TGTGCCAGCAGGGCCGGACAGGGGCGGACTAGCGGGCGCCCGGGGAATGAGCAGTTCTTC

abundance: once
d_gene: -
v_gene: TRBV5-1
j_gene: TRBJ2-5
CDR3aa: CASSLVGTQETQYF
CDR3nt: TGCGCCAGCAGCTTGGTTGGGACACAAGAGACCCAGTACTTC

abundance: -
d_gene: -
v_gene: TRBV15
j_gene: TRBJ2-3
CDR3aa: CATSREENTDTQYF
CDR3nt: TGTGCCACCAGCAGAGAAGAGAACACAGATACGCAGTATTTT

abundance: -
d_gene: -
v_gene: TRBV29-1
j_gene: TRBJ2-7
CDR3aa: CSASGTASYEQYF
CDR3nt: TGCAGCGCTTCCGGGACGGCCTCCTACGAGCAGTACTTC

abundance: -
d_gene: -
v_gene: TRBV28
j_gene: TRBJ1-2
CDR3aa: CASRSGSNYGYTF
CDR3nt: TGTGCCAGCAGGTCCGGGAGTAACTATGGCTACACCTTC

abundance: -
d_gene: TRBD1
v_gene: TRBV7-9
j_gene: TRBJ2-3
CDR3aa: CASSLGQGGDTQYF
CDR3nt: TGTGCCAGCAGCCTCGGACAGGGTGGGGATACGCAGTATTTT

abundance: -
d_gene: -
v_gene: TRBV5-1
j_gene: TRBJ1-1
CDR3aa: CASSSLPRNTEAFF
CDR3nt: TGCGCCAGCAGCTCCCTACCCAGGAACACTGAAGCTTTCTTT

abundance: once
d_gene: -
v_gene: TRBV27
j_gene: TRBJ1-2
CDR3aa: CASSSPAGGYTF
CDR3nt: TGTGCCAGCAGTTCCCCGGCCGGTGGCTACACCTTC

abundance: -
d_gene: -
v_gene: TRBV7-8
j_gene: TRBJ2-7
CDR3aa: CASSPFSYEQYF
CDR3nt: TGTGCCAGCAGCCCGTTTTCCTACGAGCAGTACTTC

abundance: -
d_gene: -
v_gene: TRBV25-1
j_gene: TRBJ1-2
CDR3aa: CASSEYQVPQIRNYGYTF
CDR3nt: TGTGCCAGCAGTGAATATCAAGTCCCCCAAATCCGTAACTATGGCTACACCTTC

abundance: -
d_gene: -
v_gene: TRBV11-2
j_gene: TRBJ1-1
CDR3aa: CASTTGDTEAFF
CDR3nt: TGTGCCAGCACCACCGGGGACACTGAAGCTTTCTTT

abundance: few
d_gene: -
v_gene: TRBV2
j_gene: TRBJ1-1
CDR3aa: CASNRVQINTEAFF
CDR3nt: TGTGCCAGCAACCGGGTCCAGATAAACACTGAAGCTTTCTTT

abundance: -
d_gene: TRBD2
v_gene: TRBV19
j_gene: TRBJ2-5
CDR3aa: CASSLGLAGGPETQYF
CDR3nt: TGTGCCAGTAGTCTTGGACTAGCGGGAGGGCCAGAGACCCAGTACTTC

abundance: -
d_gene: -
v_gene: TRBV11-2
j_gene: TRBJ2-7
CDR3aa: CASSIPTGPWYF
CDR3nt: TGTGCCAGCAGCATACCAACAGGTCCCTGGTACTTC

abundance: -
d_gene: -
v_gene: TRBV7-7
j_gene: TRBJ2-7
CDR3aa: CASSRGSAGEQYF
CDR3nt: TGTGCCAGCAGCCGCGGCTCGGCTGGAGAGCAGTACTTC

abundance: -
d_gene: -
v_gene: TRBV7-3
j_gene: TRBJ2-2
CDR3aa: CASSLTGNTNTGELFF
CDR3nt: TGTGCCAGCAGCTTAACTGGCAATACCAACACCGGGGAGCTGTTTTTT

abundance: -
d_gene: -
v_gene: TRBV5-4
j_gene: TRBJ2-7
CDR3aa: CASSHKIQGGHEQYF
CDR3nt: TGTGCCAGCAGTCATAAGATCCAGGGGGGCCACGAGCAGTACTTC

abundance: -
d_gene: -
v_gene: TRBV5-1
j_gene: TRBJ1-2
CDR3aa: CASSLNVDIYGYTF
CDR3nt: TGCGCCAGCAGCTTGAACGTGGACATCTATGGCTACACCTTC

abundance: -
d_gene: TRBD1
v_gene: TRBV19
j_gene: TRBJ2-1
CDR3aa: CASSDRDRGYNEQFF
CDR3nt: TGTGCCAGTAGTGACCGGGACAGGGGCTACAATGAGCAGTTCTTC

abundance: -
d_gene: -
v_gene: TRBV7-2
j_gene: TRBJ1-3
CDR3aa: CASSLGGTYSGNTIYF
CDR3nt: TGTGCCAGCAGCTTGGGGGGTACCTACTCTGGAAACACCATATATTTT

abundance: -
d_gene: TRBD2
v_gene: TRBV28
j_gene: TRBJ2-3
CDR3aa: CASTLGLAPGTQYF
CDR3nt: TGTGCCAGCACTCTGGGACTAGCTCCCGGTACGCAGTATTTT

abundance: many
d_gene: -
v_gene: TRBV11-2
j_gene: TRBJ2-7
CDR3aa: CASSFVRGSEQYF
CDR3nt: TGTGCCAGCAGCTTTGTTCGAGGCTCGGAGCAGTACTTC

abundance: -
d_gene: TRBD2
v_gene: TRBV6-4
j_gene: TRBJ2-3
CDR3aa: CASSPRLAVGTQYF
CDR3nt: TGTGCCAGCAGTCCACGACTAGCGGTGGGGACGCAGTATTTT

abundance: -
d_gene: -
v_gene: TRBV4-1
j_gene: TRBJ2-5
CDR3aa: CASSRPSNWNGETQYF
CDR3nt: TGCGCCAGCAGCCGGCCGTCTAACTGGAACGGGGAGACCCAGTACTTC

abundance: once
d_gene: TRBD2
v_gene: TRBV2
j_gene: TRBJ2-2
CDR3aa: CATIAGTTTGELFF
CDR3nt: TGTGCCACTATAGCGGGAACAACCACCGGGGAGCTGTTTTTT

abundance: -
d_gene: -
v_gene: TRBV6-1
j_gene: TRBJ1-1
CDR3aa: CASRGGPNTEAFF
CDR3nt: TGTGCCAGCCGCGGTGGGCCGAACACTGAAGCTTTCTTT

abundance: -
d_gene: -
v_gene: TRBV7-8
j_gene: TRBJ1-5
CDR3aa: CASSSTHGSYSNQPQHF
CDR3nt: TGTGCCAGCAGTTCTACCCATGGGAGCTATAGCAATCAGCCCCAGCATTTT

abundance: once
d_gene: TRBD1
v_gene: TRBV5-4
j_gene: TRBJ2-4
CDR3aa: CASSLDRQGSQYF
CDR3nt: TGTGCCAGCAGCTTGGATCGACAGGGGAGCCAGTACTTC

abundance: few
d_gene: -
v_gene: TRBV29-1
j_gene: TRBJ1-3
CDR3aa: CSVADSGNTIYF
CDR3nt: TGCAGCGTTGCGGACTCTGGAAACACCATATATTTT

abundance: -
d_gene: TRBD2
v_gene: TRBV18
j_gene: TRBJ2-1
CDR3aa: CASSPWGGKDEQFF
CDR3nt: TGTGCCAGCTCACCTTGGGGAGGGAAGGATGAGCAGTTCTTC

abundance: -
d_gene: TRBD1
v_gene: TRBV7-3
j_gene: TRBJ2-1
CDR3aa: CASSLNDRGYEQFF
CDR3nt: TGTGCCAGCAGCTTAAACGACAGGGGGTATGAGCAGTTCTTC

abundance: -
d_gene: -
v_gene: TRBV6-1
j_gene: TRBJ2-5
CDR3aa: CASSRAQETQYF
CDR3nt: TGTGCCAGTTCAAGGGCCCAAGAGACCCAGTACTTC

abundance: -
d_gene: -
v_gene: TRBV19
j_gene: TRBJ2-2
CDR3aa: CASSIDRLGGELFF
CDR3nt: TGTGCCAGTAGTATCGACAGGCTAGGCGGGGAGCTGTTTTTT

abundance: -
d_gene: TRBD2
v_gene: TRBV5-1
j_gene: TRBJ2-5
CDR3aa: CASSQGLAGERTQYF
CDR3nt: TGCGCCAGCAGCCAGGGACTAGCGGGAGAGAGGACCCAGTACTTC

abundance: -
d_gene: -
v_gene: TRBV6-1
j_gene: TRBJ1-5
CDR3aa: CASTLGNQPQHF
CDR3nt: TGTGCCAGCACCTTGGGCAATCAGCCCCAGCATTTT

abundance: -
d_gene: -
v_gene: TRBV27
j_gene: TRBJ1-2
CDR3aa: CASSLSNRNYGYTF
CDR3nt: TGTGCCAGCAGTTTATCGAACCGCAACTATGGCTACACCTTC

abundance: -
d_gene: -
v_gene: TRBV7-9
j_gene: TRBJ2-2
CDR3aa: CASSTVGGTGELFF
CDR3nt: TGTGCCAGCAGCACGGTCGGCGGTACCGGGGAGCTGTTTTTT

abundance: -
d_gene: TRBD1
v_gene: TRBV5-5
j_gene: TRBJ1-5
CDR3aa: CASSFGQGDQPQHF
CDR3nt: TGTGCCAGCAGCTTCGGACAGGGAGACCAGCCCCAGCATTTT

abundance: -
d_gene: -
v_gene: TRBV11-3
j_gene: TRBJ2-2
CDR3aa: CASSSGLLTGELFF
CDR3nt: TGTGCCAGCAGCTCGGGACTCCTCACCGGGGAGCTGTTTTTT

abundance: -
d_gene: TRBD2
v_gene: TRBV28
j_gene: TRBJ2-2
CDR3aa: CASSFGGSRTGELFF
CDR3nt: TGTGCCAGCAGTTTTGGCGGGAGTCGCACCGGGGAGCTGTTTTTT